The 5 T cell receptor beta chains presented below share a single source sample, sequenced in a study of cytomegalovirus exposure and HLA in healthy donors. Vbeta (60) and Jbeta (13) primers were used in the PCR. Here immunoSEQ multiplex PCR was the method, and the copy in TCRdb shows in-frame clones only, minus some. The sample has about 180,000 clones; less than 80% are singletons. The sequenced sample consisted of PBMCs. The receptors were sampled from a man aged 18-30 years in good health and CMV-seronegative.

This chain joins TRBV27 and TRBJ2-5; 8 nucleotides match TRBD2. With V trimmed by 5 bases and J by 9 bases, 14 bases remained unmatched. The germline V gene has CDR1 MNHEY and CDR2 SMNVEV (reference sequence). This CDR3 spans 15 amino acids. DNA of the CDR3: TGTGCCAGCAGTAAACCCGGGACTAGGGTTGTGGCCCAGTACTTC. It translates to CASSKPGTRVVAQYF.

The rearrangement links TRBV7-3 to TRBJ1-1; D is unclear. The CDR3 has 17 amino acids. V was cut by 5 bases and J by 2 bases, with 21 bases left in between. The V gene's germline CDR1 is SGHTA and CDR2 FQGTGA. The CDR3 protein is CASSPRAGRGKNTEAFF. CDR3 bases: TGTGCCAGCAGCCCAAGGGCGGGAAGAGGAAAAAACACTGAAGCTTTCTTT.

J is TRBJ2-1 and V is TRBV5-1; 10 positions match TRBD2. With V trimmed by 4 bases and J by 0 bases, 7 bases remained unmatched. The CDR3 spans 17 residues. Germline V lookup: CDR1 SGHRS, CDR2 YFSETQ. CDR3 sequence reads: CASSLRTSGSSYNEQFF. The CDR3 nucleotides are TGCGCCAGCAGCCTACGGACTAGCGGAAGCTCCTACAATGAGCAGTTCTTC.

The V and J genes are TRBV11-2 and TRBJ2-5, with D possibly TRBD2 on 7 matching bases. V lost 3 bases and J 5 bases, leaving 16 bases between the germline ends. Germline CDR1 is SGHAT and CDR2 is FQNNGV. There are 15 residues in the CDR3. CDR3: CASSLGAGSGETQYF. CDR3 nucleotide sequence: TGTGCCAGCAGCTTGGGGGCAGGTAGCGGGGAGACCCAGTACTTC. Together with reference TRBV11-2 and TRBJ2-5, the CDR3 gives the full variable domain: EAGVAQSPRYKIIEKRQSVAFWCNPISGHATLYWYQQILGQGPKLLIQFQNNGVVDDSQLPKDRFSAERLKGVDSTLKIQPAKLEDSAVYLCASSLGAGSGETQYFGPGTRLLVL.

The rearrangement joins TRBV19 to TRBJ2-3, with D unresolved. This CDR3 has 13 residues. Germline V CDR1 and CDR2: LNHDA, SQIVND (reference sequence). Trimming removed 6 bases at V and 0 bases at J, with 7 bases between. The CDR3 sequence is CASSLGSTDTQYF. Written as DNA, the CDR3 is TGTGCCAGTAGCCTCGGGAGCACAGATACGCAGTATTTT.